The present T cell receptor (beta chain) was sequenced within a study of blood T cell repertoires in COVID-19. Generated by immunoSEQ multiplex PCR, the TCRdb table keeps only in-frame clones and is missing some. The sample has around 360,000 clones, 70% to 90% seen once. The source is a man aged 35 to 55 in a cohort exposed to, infected with or recovered from COVID-19 (not recorded which). Input material: PBMCs or T cells enriched from blood (not recorded which).

The CDR3 nucleotides are TGTGCCAGCAAAGAGGGTAACTATGGCTACACCTTC. Translated, it gives CASKEGNYGYTF. J is TRBJ1-2 and V is TRBV27; D is undetermined. CDR1 is MNHEY and CDR2 is SMNVEV in the germline V gene (reference sequence). This CDR3 has 12 residues. V shed 7 bases and J shed 1 base, with 7 bases lying between them.